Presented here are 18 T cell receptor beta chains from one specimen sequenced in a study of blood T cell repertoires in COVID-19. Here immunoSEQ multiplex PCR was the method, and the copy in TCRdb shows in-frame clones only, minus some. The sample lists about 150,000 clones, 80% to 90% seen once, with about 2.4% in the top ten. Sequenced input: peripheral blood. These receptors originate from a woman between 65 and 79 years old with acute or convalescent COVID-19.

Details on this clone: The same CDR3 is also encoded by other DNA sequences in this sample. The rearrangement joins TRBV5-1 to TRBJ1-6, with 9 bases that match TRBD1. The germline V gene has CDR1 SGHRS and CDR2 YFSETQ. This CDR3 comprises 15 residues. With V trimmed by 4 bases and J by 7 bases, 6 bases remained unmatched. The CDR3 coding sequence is TGCGCCAGCAGCCTGGGACAGGGCAACAATTCACCCCTCCACTTT. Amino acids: CASSLGQGNNSPLHF.

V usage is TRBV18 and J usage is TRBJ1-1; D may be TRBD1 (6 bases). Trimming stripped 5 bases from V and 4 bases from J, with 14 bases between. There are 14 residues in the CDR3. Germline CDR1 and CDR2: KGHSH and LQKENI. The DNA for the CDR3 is TGTGCCAGCTCATCCGGGGCAGGGGTCACTGAAGCTTTCTTT. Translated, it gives CASSSGAGVTEAFF.

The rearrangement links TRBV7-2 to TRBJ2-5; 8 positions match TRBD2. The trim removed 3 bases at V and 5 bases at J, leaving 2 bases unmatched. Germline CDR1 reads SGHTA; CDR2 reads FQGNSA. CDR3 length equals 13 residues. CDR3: CASSFGRAETQYF. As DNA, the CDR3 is TGTGCCAGCAGCTTCGGGAGGGCCGAGACCCAGTACTTC. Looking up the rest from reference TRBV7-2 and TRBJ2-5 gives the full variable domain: GAGVSQSPSNKVTEKGKDVELRCDPISGHTALYWYRQSLGQGLEFLIYFQGNSAPDKSGLPSDRFSAERTGGSVSTLTIQRTQQEDSAVYLCASSFGRAETQYFGPGTRLLVL.

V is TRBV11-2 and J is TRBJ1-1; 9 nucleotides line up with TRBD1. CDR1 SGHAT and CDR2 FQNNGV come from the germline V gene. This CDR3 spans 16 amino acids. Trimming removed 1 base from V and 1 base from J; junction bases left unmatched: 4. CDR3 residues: CASSLGGTGTNTEAFF. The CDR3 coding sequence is TGTGCCAGCAGCTTAGGGGGGACAGGGACGAACACTGAAGCTTTCTTT.

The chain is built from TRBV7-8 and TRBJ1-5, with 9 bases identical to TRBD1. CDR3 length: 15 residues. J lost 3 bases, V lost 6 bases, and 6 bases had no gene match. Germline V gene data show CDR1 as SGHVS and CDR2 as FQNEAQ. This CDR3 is CASSQQGATNQPQHF. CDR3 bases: TGTGCCAGCAGTCAACAGGGGGCCACCAATCAGCCCCAGCATTTT.

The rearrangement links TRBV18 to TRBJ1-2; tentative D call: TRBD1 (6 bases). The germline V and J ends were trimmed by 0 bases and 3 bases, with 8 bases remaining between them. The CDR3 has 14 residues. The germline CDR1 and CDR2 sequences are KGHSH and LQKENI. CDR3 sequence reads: CASSPPRGYYGYTF. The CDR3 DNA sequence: TGTGCCAGCTCACCACCCAGGGGCTACTATGGCTACACCTTC.

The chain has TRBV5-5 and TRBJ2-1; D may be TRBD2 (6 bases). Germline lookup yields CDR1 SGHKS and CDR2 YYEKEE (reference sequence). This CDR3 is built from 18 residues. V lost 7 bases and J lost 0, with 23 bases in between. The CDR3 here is CASRPGGRGHVSYNEQFF. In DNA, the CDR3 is TGTGCCAGCCGCCCCGGAGGGCGGGGCCATGTCTCCTACAATGAGCAGTTCTTC.

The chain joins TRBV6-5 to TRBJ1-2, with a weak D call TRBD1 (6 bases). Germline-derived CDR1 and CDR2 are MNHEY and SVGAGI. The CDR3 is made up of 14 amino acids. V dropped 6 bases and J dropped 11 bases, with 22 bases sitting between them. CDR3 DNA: TGTGCCAGCAGCACCGGAGGCAGGGGCGGACGATACACCTTC. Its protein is CASSTGGRGGRYTF.

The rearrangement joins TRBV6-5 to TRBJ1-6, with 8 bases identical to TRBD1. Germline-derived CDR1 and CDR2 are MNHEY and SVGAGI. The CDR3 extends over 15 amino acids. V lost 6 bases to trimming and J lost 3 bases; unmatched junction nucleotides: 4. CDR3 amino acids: CASRAGTGYNSPLHF. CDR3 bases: TGTGCCAGCAGGGCAGGGACAGGCTATAATTCACCCCTCCACTTT.

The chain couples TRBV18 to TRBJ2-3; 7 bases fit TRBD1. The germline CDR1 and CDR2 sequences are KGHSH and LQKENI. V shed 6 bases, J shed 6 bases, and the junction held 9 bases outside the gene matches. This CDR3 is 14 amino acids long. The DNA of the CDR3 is TGTGCCAGCTCTCGACAGGGTATGACGGATACGCAGTATTTT. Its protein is CASSRQGMTDTQYF.

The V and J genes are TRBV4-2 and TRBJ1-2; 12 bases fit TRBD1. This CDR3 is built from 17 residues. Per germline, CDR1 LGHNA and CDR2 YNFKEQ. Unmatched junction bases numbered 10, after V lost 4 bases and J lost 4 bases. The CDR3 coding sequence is TGTGCCAGCAGCCTGGAGGGACAGGGGGCGCAAAGCTATGGCTACACCTTC. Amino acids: CASSLEGQGAQSYGYTF.

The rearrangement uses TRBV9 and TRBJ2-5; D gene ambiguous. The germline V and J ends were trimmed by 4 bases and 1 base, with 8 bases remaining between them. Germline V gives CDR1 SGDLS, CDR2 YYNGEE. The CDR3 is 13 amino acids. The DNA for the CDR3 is TGTGCCAGCAGCCCGCAGTCCCAAGAGACCCAGTACTTC. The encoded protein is CASSPQSQETQYF.

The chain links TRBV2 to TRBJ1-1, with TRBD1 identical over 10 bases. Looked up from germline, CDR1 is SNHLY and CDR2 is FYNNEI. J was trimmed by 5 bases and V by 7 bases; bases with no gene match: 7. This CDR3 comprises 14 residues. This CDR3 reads CASKRTGGRTEAFF. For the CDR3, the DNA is TGTGCCAGCAAGCGGACAGGGGGGAGAACTGAAGCTTTCTTT.

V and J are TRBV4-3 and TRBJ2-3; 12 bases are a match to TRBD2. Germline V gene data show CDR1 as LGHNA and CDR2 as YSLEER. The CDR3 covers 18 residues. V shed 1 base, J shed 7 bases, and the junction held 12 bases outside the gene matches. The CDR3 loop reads CASSQVLPSGGASNTQYF. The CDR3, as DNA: TGCGCCAGCAGCCAAGTGCTCCCTAGCGGGGGGGCCTCTAATACGCAGTATTTT.

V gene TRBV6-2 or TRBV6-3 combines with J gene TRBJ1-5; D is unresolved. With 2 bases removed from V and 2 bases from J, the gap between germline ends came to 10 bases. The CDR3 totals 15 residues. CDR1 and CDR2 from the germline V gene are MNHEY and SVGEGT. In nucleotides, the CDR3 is TGTGCCAGCAGTTACATCGAGGGAGGCAATCAGCCCCAGCATTTT. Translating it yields CASSYIEGGNQPQHF.

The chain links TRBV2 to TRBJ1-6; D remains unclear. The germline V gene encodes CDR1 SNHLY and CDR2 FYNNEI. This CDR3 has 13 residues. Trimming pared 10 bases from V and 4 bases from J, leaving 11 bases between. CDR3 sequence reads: CATSTRYNSPLHF. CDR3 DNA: TGTGCCACTTCGACAAGGTATAATTCACCCCTCCACTTT. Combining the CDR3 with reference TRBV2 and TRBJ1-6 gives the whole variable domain EPEVTQTPSHQVTQMGQEVILRCVPISNHLYFYWYRQILGQKVEFLVSFYNNEISEKSEIFDDQFSVERPDGSNFTLKIRSTKLEDSAMYFCATSTRYNSPLHFGNGTRLTVT.

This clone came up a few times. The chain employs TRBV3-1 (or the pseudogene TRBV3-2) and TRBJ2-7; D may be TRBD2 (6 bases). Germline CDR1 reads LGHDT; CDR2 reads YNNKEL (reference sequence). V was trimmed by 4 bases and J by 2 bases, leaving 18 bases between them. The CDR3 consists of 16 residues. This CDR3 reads CASSRGTSRGTYEQYF. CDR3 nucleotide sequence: TGTGCCAGCAGCCGGGGGACTTCTCGGGGTACCTACGAGCAGTACTTC.

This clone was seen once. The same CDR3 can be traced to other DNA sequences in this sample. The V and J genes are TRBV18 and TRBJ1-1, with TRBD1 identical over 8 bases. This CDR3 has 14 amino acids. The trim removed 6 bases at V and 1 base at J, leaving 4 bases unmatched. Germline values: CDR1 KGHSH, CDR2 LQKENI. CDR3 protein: CASSPGTGNTEAFF. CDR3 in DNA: TGTGCCAGCTCGCCCGGGACAGGGAACACTGAAGCTTTCTTT.